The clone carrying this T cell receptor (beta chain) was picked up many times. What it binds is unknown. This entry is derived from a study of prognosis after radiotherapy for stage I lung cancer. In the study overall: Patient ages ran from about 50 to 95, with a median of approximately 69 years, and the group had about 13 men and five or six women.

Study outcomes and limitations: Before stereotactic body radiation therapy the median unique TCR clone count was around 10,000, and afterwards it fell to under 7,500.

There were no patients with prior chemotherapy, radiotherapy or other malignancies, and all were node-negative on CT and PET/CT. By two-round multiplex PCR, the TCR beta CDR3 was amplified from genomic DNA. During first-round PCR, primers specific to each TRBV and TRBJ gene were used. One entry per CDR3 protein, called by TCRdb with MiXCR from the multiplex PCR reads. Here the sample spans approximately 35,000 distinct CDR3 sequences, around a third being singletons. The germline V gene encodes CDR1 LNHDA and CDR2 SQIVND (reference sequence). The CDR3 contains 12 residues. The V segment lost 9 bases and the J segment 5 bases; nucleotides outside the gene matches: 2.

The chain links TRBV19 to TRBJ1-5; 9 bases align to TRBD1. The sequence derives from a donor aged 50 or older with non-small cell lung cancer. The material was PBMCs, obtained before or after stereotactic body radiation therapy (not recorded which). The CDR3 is CASRQGDQPQHF. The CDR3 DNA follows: TGTGCCAGCAGACAGGGGGATCAGCCCCAGCATTTT.